The rows below give T cell receptor beta chains drawn from one sample of a study of T cell responses to AZD1222 COVID-19 vaccine. Profiled with immunoSEQ multiplex PCR; TCRdb holds only in-frame clones, not every one. The sample records tens of thousands of clones, approximately 90% being singletons. Source: peripheral blood, taken on day 0 of MenACWY control vaccination. The receptors stem from an adult in good health. CDR3s include the opening cysteine and the closing phenylalanine or tryptophan. The D gene is left open where the match is weak. Some rows have no size entry. The others give once, few or many, or a class for an expanded clone.

clone size,J gene,D gene,V gene,CDR3 DNA,CDR3 protein
-,TRBJ1-1,-,TRBV7-3,TGTGCCAGCAGCTTTGGGGGTGACACTGAAGCTTTCTTT,CASSFGGDTEAFF
few,TRBJ1-6,-,TRBV5-4,TGTGCCAGCAGCTCATCTCGACAGTCTCCAAATTCACCCCTCCACTTT,CASSSSRQSPNSPLHF
once,TRBJ2-7,-,TRBV10-3,TGTGCCATCAACGGGGGCGGCGGGGCTGACGAGCAGTACTTC,CAINGGGGADEQYF
-,TRBJ2-2,-,TRBV6-5,TGTGCCAGCCGGACAGCACACACCGGGGAGCTGTTTTTT,CASRTAHTGELFF
-,TRBJ2-1,TRBD2,TRBV5-1,TGCGCCAGCAGCCCCCCCCCGGGGGGGTCCTACAATGAGCAGTTCTTC,CASSPPPGGSYNEQFF
-,TRBJ2-5,-,TRBV10-3,TGTGCCATCAGTGAGTCGGAACAGAAAGAGACCCAGTACTTC,CAISESEQKETQYF
-,TRBJ2-2,-,TRBV6-1,TGTGCCAGCAGTGACCCGGACGTGCCCCTTAACACCGGGGAGCTGTTTTTT,CASSDPDVPLNTGELFF
-,TRBJ2-2,-,TRBV11-2,TGTGCCAGCAGCTTCCGTCAGGACACCGGGGAGCTGTTTTTT,CASSFRQDTGELFF
-,TRBJ2-5,TRBD2,TRBV3-1/TRBV3-2,TGTGCCAGCAGCCAAGATGTGGCGGGGGGCTGGGAGACCCAGTACTTC,CASSQDVAGGWETQYF
-,TRBJ1-2,TRBD1,TRBV28,TGTGCCAGCAGCTCCTCGACAGGGGGGTTGTCGGGCTACACCTTC,CASSSSTGGLSGYTF
-,TRBJ2-1,TRBD1,TRBV12-5,TGTGCTAGTGGTAAGCGGACAGGGAACAATGAGCAGTTCTTC,CASGKRTGNNEQFF
-,TRBJ2-5,-,TRBV6-1,TGTGCCAGCAGTGTAACCAGGGGTGGGATTCAAGAGACCCAGTACTTC,CASSVTRGGIQETQYF
few,TRBJ1-2,-,TRBV28,TGTGCCAGCAGTCACTGGACGGAAATGACCTATGGCTACACCTTC,CASSHWTEMTYGYTF
once,TRBJ2-5,-,TRBV7-8,TGTGCCAGCAGCTTACAGCGGGAGACCCAGTACTTC,CASSLQRETQYF
-,TRBJ2-1,-,TRBV7-7,TGTGCTAGCAGCTTAGCGCGGGGAGATGAGCAGTTCTTC,CASSLARGDEQFF
-,TRBJ1-2,-,TRBV28,TGTGCCAGCAGTTTCCCCAGGGGCTACACCTTC,CASSFPRGYTF
few,TRBJ1-4,TRBD1,TRBV7-9,TGTGCCAGCAGCCTAAACCCGGGACAGGCTAATGAAAAACTGTTTTTT,CASSLNPGQANEKLFF
-,TRBJ2-7,TRBD1,TRBV18,TGTGCCAGCTCCAAAACAGGGGGTTTAGACTCCTACGAGCAGTACTTC,CASSKTGGLDSYEQYF
-,TRBJ2-1,TRBD2,TRBV5-1,TGCGCCAGCAGCTTAAACGGACTAGCGGGAAACAATGAGCAGTTCTTC,CASSLNGLAGNNEQFF